This TCR beta chain was recovered during a study of blood T cell repertoires in COVID-19. Generated by immunoSEQ multiplex PCR, the TCRdb table keeps only in-frame clones and is missing some. In the table there are 40,000 or so clones, approximately 86% of which are singletons. V lost 4 bases and J 3 bases, leaving 19 bases between the germline ends. The CDR3 is made up of 16 amino acids. This clone has only a few counts. This TCR was recovered from a man in his forties or fifties with active COVID-19. The sample taken for sequencing was peripheral blood. The V call is TRBV5-7, the J call TRBJ1-2; D is undetermined. TRBV5-7 is sorted into the ORF group, with uncertain function. DNA of the CDR3: TGTGCCAGCAGCGTCGCACCCCAGTTGGTGCACTATGGCTACACCTTC. Its protein is CASSVAPQLVHYGYTF.